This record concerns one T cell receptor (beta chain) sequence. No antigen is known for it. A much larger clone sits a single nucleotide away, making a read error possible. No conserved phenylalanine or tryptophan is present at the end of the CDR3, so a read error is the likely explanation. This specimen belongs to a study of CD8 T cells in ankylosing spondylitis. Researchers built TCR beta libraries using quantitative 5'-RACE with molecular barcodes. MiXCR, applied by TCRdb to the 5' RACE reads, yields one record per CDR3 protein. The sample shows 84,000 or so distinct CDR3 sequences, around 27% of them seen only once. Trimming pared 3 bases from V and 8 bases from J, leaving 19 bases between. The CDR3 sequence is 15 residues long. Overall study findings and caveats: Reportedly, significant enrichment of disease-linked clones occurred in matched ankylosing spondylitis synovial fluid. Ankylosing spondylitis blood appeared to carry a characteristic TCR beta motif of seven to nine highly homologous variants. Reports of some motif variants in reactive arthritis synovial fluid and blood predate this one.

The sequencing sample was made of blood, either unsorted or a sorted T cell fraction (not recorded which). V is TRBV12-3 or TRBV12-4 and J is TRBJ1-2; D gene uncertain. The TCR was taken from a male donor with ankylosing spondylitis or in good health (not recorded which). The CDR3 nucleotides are TGTGCCAGCAGTTTTCGGTCCCCAGTATTTGGAGGCTACACCCTC. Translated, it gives CASSFRSPVFGGYTL.